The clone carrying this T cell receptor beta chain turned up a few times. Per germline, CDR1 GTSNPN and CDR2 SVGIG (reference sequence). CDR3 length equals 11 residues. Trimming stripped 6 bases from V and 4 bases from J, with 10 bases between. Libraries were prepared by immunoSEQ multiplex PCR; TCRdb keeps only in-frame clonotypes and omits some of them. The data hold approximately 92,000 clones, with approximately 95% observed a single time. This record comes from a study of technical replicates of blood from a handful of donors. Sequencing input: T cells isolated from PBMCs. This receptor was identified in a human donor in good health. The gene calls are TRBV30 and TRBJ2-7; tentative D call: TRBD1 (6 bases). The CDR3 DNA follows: TGTGCCTGTGGTCAGGGGTACGAGCAGTACTTC. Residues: CACGQGYEQYF.